Detailed here is one T cell receptor (beta chain). Its specificity is unknown. It is likely a read error, because the conserved phenylalanine at the end of the CDR3 is missing. This record belongs to a study of CD8+CD57+ T cells in acquired aplastic anemia. Germline lookup yields CDR1 SSHAT and CDR2 FNYEAQ (reference sequence). The CDR3 has 15 amino acids. Trimming pared 2 bases from V and 1 base from J, leaving 11 bases between. Patients sequenced had flow cytometry evidence of CD8+CD57+ cell expansion. General study points: The same twenty-nine CD8+ CDR3 sequences occurred in patients and in controls.

Profiling that covered TCR beta VDJ and CDR3 relied on genomic DNA as its template. TCRdb processed the reads anew with MiXCR; each CDR3 protein has one entry. The sample shows some 160,000 distinct CDR3 sequences, 40% to 55% of them seen only once. This clonotype was obtained from a human donor with aplastic anemia. Material: sorted CD4+, CD8+, or CD8+CD57+ T cells (not recorded which) from PBMCs. The chain carries TRBV7-7 and TRBJ2-5; D might be TRBD1 (5 bases). The CDR3 reads CASSLTGASQETQYL. As DNA, the CDR3 is TGTGCCAGCAGCTTAACAGGTGCTTCCCAAGAGACCCAGTACCTC.